The entry that follows covers one T cell receptor (beta chain) sequence. The target antigen is unknown. This sample is drawn from a study of T cell responses to AZD1222 COVID-19 vaccine. Method: immunoSEQ multiplex PCR; TCRdb's copy keeps in-frame clones and lacks some. The sample has some 140,000 clones, under 95% seen once. The CDR3 totals 13 residues. Germline CDR1 SGDLS, CDR2 YYNGEE. V gave up 4 bases and J gave up 8 bases, with 12 bases separating them. Study-wide findings and caveats: Unmutated variant regions are reportedly targeted by nearly half of spike-specific TCRs. At baseline, just a handful of AZD1222 recipients tested seropositive.

This sequence was found in an adult in good health. Sequences were derived from peripheral blood, sampled on day 0 of AZD1222 vaccination. The chain is built from TRBV9 and TRBJ1-4; D gene unclear. This CDR3 is CASSSGFREKLFF. In nucleotides, the CDR3 is TGTGCCAGCAGCAGCGGGTTCCGGGAAAAACTGTTTTTT.